Shown below are 5 T cell receptor beta chains from a single sample sequenced in a study of OX40 agonist ivuxolimab in advanced cancers. Data came from immunoSEQ multiplex PCR; TCRdb stores just in-frame clones and leaves some out. The sample has about 48,000 clones; 75% to 90% are singletons. This specimen was CD4+ or CD8+ T cells sorted from blood, taken in a trial of the OX40 agonist ivuxolimab. These TCRs come from an adult with an advanced solid tumor such as melanoma, head and neck, liver or kidney cancer.

The V call is TRBV11-1, the J call TRBJ2-7; TRBD1 might be the D (6 bases). Germline V gene sequence: CDR1 SGHAT, CDR2 FQDESV (reference sequence). The ends were cut back, 5 bases at V and 3 bases at J, with 8 bases in the middle. The CDR3 consists of 12 residues. The CDR3, as DNA: TGTGCCAGCAGCCAGGACAGCTACGAGCAGTACTTC. Translation gives CASSQDSYEQYF.

The chain combines TRBV27 with TRBJ1-2, with TRBD1 as a possible D gene (5 bases). Trimming pared 4 bases from V and 5 bases from J, leaving 11 bases between. This CDR3 is built from 13 residues. Germline CDR1 is MNHEY and CDR2 is SMNVEV (reference sequence). The CDR3 DNA follows: TGTGCCAGCAGTTCCACAGGTACTTATGGCTACACCTTC. Translated, it gives CASSSTGTYGYTF.

The gene calls are TRBV7-9 and TRBJ2-7; a possible D gene is TRBD2 (7 bases). Germline V CDR1 and CDR2: SEHNR, FQNEAQ (reference sequence). The CDR3 extends over 15 amino acids. V was trimmed by 4 bases and J by 3 bases, leaving 16 bases between them. As DNA, the CDR3 is TGTGCCAGCAGCTCCCCGGGGGGCCCCCTCTACGAGCAGTACTTC. It translates to CASSSPGGPLYEQYF.

V is TRBV5-3 and J is TRBJ1-6, with D maybe TRBD1 (5 bases). TRBV5-3 is designated an ORF whose function remains uncertain. The CDR3 sequence is 11 residues long. V dropped 4 bases and J dropped 10 bases, with 6 bases sitting between them. CDR3 coding DNA: TGTGCCAGAAGCAGGGACTCACCCCTCCACTTT. Translated, it gives CARSRDSPLHF.

On this clone itself: Other nucleotide sequences from this sample produce the same CDR3. The chain links TRBV7-9 to TRBJ1-5; possibly TRBD1 for D (5 bases). The V and J ends lost 1 base and 9 bases respectively, with 10 bases between them. CDR3 length: 13 residues. Germline V lookup: CDR1 SEHNR, CDR2 FQNEAQ (reference sequence). The CDR3 DNA reads TGTGCCAGCAGCTTAGGAGAGGGACCGCCCCAGCATTTT. Translated: CASSLGEGPPQHF.